This is a list of T cell receptor beta chains from one sample in a study of immune cell composition in non-small cell lung cancer. The table came from immunoSEQ multiplex PCR; TCRdb's copy has only in-frame clones and leaves some out. The sample yields approximately 1,000 clones, about 67% seen once. Sequenced input: non-adjacent lung tissue. These receptors came from a human donor with non-small cell lung cancer. CDR3s leave out the opening cysteine and the closing phenylalanine or tryptophan. The D gene is left open where the match is weak. Clone size is shown for a subset of rows, as once, few, many or a class of expanded clone.

clone_size d_call j_call v_call cdr3_aa
NA TRBD2 TRBJ2-7 TRBV6-4 ASTNSREHLVYEQY
NA TRBD2 TRBJ2-7 TRBV9 ASSVATHLPGGPLYEQY
NA TRBD2 TRBJ2-7 TRBV27 ASSGTSGYEQY
NA NA TRBJ1-4 TRBV25-1 ASSAAGANEKLF
NA NA TRBJ2-5 TRBV19 ASSNTNAQETQY
NA TRBD2 TRBJ2-1 TRBV10-2 ASSGFASGSHEQF
few TRBD1 TRBJ2-5 TRBV7-2 ASSLGTGYQETQY
large TRBD1 TRBJ2-7 TRBV28 ASSHRPSGQTYEQY
NA TRBD2 TRBJ2-7 TRBV13 ASSSSSGTSGSTYEQY
NA NA TRBJ2-7 TRBV7-2 ASSLGRRGHYEQY
NA TRBD1 TRBJ1-2 TRBV11-2 ASSRQGGYGYT
NA TRBD2 TRBJ2-1 TRBV19 ASSSSGGGYNEQF
NA TRBD1 TRBJ2-1 TRBV19 ASSTDRFSEQF
NA NA TRBJ2-3 TRBV28 ASSFVRTDTQY
NA NA TRBJ2-7 TRBV19 ASSIRDNTYEQY
few TRBD2 TRBJ2-1 TRBV19 ASSISGSSYNEQF
NA NA TRBJ2-2 TRBV11-3 ASSKGGQGELF
NA TRBD2 TRBJ2-3 TRBV30 AWSPPGGSLGDTQY
NA NA TRBJ2-6 TRBV5-1 ASSPGANVLT
once NA TRBJ2-7 TRBV6-1 ASTEGGDYYEQY
NA NA TRBJ2-3 TRBV6-1 ASSAPSNTDTQY
NA NA TRBJ2-3 TRBV18 ASSPPYLGALGTDTQY
NA TRBD1 TRBJ1-5 TRBV19 ASSIGGGQGSQPQH
NA TRBD1 TRBJ2-3 TRBV19 ASRTGTGGVDTQY
NA TRBD1 TRBJ1-4 TRBV9 ASSALDTPRGLNEKLF
NA NA TRBJ2-7 TRBV28 ASTPPRGKQY
NA TRBD2 TRBJ2-1 TRBV7-9 ASSFPSGLYNEQF
NA NA TRBJ1-1 TRBV2 ASRAQQGYTEAF
large NA TRBJ1-2 TRBV27 ASSSGGYYGYT
NA NA TRBJ2-5 TRBV2 ASISFRQNQETQY
NA TRBD1 TRBJ1-1 TRBV6-4 ASSDAGRGKAF
NA NA TRBJ2-3 TRBV6-6 ASGTGVGDTQY
few NA TRBJ1-1 TRBV6-8 ASSYLQGAEAF
NA TRBD2 TRBJ2-7 TRBV6-1 ASSEASTSGPLSYEQY
few TRBD2 TRBJ2-1 TRBV27 ASSLPPFSGSNYNEQF
NA TRBD2 TRBJ2-3 TRBV28 ASSKGLAGITDTQY
NA TRBD2 TRBJ2-1 TRBV9 ASSVGGGRVGNEQF